This TCR beta chain was identified during a study of cytomegalovirus exposure and HLA in healthy donors. Overall study findings and caveats: Further analysis, carried out later, found HLA-associated TCR beta chains more clonally expanded than equally common other chains.

About this clone itself: What it binds is not known.

With 60 Vbeta and 13 Jbeta primers, the PCR was carried out. The protocol was immunoSEQ multiplex PCR, while the TCRdb copy is restricted to in-frame clones and leaves out a portion. This sample's table reports about 160,000 clones. Losses at the gene ends were 4 bases for V and 7 bases for J; bases not matched to a gene: 9. The CDR3 runs 16 residues. Germline V gene data show CDR1 as SGDLS and CDR2 as YYNGEE. The sample comprised PBMCs. The rearrangement joins TRBV9 to TRBJ2-1; 12 bases line up with TRBD2. This TCR derives from a woman in her sixties in good health and CMV-seronegative. The CDR3 region is CASSPSLAGGENEQFF. Here the CDR3 DNA reads TGTGCCAGCAGCCCCTCACTAGCGGGGGGTGAGAATGAGCAGTTCTTC.